These 2 T cell receptor beta chains were sequenced from one sample in a study of blood T cell repertoires in COVID-19. Sequenced by immunoSEQ multiplex PCR; TCRdb stores in-frame clones only, minus some. In the table there are fewer than 250,000 clones, 88% of which are singletons. The sample comprised peripheral blood. All receptors come from a woman aged 60-75 years with acute or convalescent COVID-19.

This rearrangement joins TRBV19 to TRBJ1-1; D gene ambiguous. This CDR3 spans 16 amino acids. The V gene's germline CDR1 is LNHDA and CDR2 SQIVND (reference sequence). The V gene lost 1 base and the J gene lost 6 bases, with 18 bases spanning the gap. This chain's CDR3 is CASSIGALYQRAEAFF. The CDR3 region has the DNA TGTGCCAGTAGTATAGGCGCCCTATATCAGCGGGCTGAAGCTTTCTTT.

The rearrangement uses TRBV30 and TRBJ1-5; TRBD1 might be the D (6 bases). This CDR3 has 15 amino acids. Trimming stripped 1 base from V and 4 bases from J, with 14 bases between. The germline V gene has CDR1 GTSNPN and CDR2 SVGIG (reference sequence). The CDR3 bases are TGTGCCTGGAGTGGGCAGGCAGGGGAGAATCAGCCCCAGCATTTT. This sequence encodes CAWSGQAGENQPQHF.